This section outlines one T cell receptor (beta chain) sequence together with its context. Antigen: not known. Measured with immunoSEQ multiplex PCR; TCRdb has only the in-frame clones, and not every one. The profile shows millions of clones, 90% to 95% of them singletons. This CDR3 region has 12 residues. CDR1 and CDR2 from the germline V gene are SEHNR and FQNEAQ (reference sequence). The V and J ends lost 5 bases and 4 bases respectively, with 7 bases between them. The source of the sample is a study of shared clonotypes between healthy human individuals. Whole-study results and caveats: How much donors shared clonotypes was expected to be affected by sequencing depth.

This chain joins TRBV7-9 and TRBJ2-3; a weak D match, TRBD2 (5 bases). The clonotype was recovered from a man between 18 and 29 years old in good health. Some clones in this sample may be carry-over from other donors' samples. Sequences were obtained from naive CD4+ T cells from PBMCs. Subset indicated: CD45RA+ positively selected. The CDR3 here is CASSTRSDTQYF. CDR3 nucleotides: TGTGCCAGCAGCACTAGATCAGATACGCAGTATTTT. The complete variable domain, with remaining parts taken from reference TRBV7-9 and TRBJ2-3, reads DTGVSQNPRHKITKRGQNVTFRCDPISEHNRLYWYRQTLGQGPEFLTYFQNEAQLEKSRLLSDRFSAERPKGSFSTLEIQRTEQGDSAMYLCASSTRSDTQYFGPGTRLTVL.